This T cell receptor (beta chain) was documented in a study of blood T cell repertoires in COVID-19. About the research overall: T cells, B-cell-depleted T cells, or PBMCs supplied cDNA or gDNA.

The CDR3 extends over 13 amino acids. Germline loops: CDR1 LNHDA, CDR2 SQIVND (reference sequence). Between the trimmed V and J ends, which lost 6 bases and 1 base, there was a span of 8 bases. In the authors' workflow: Estimated nucleated cell counts came from reference gene primer amplification. The repertoire was sequenced with immunoSEQ multiplex PCR; TCRdb's copy has only in-frame clones and lacks some. The DNA gave D and trimming, while V, J and clone size come from that table. This repertoire shows 30,000 to 40,000 clones, around nine tenths found once; its top ten account for 60% to 80%. V usage is TRBV19 and J usage is TRBJ2-3; D possibly corresponds to TRBD1 (6 bases). This receptor was identified in a man between 70 and 80 years old with acute or convalescent COVID-19. Input material: peripheral blood. The CDR3 sequence is CASSEGGTDTQYF. CDR3 coding DNA: TGTGCCAGTAGCGAGGGGGGCACAGATACGCAGTATTTT.